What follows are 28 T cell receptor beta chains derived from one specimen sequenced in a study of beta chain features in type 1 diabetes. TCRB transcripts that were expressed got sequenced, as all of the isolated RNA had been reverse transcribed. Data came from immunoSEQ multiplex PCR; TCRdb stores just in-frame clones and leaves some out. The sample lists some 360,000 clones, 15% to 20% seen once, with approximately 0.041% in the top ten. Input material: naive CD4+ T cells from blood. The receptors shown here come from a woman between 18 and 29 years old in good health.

The CDR3 sequence is CASSMGLAGIRDTQYF. CDR3 in DNA: TGTGCCAGTAGTATGGGACTAGCGGGAATTAGAGATACGCAGTATTTT. The chain is built from TRBV19 and TRBJ2-3; TRBD2 aligns across 13 bases. From germline, CDR1 is LNHDA and CDR2 SQIVND (reference sequence). V shed 3 bases, J shed 5 bases, and the junction held 5 bases outside the gene matches. The CDR3 consists of 16 residues.

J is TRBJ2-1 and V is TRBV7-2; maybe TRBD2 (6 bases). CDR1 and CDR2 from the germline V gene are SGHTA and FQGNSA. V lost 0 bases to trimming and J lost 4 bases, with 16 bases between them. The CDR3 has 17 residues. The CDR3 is CASSLAVGRGAYNEQFF. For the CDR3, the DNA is TGTGCCAGCAGCTTAGCAGTGGGACGCGGGGCGTACAATGAGCAGTTCTTC.

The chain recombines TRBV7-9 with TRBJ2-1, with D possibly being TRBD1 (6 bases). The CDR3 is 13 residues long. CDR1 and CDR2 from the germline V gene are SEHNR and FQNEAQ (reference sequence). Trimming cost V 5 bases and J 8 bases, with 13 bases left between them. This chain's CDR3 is CASSLDRGHEQFF. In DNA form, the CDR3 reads TGTGCCAGCAGCCTGGACAGAGGTCATGAGCAGTTCTTC.

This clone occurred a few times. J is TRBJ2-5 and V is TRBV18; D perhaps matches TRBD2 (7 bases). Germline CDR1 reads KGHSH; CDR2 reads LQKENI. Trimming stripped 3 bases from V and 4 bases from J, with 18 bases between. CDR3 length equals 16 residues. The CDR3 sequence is CASSPDRGAGGETQYF. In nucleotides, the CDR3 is TGTGCCAGCTCACCCGATCGGGGGGCAGGAGGAGAGACCCAGTACTTC.

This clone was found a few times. CDR3 residues: CAWSVGGVIRAGGYEQYF. In nucleotides, the CDR3 is TGTGCCTGGAGTGTCGGAGGGGTGATAAGGGCGGGGGGCTACGAGCAGTACTTC. The chain links TRBV30 to TRBJ2-7, with 8 bases lining up with TRBD2. Germline V gives CDR1 GTSNPN, CDR2 SVGIG (reference sequence). The J segment lost 3 bases and the V segment lost 0 bases, leaving 16 bases of the junction unmatched. This CDR3 spans 18 amino acids.

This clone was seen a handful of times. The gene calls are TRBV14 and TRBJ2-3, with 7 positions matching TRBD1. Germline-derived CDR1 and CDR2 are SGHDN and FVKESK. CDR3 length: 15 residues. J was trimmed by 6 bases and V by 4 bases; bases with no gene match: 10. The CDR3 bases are TGTGCCAGCAGCCGACAGGGTCCCCCACTTGATACGCAGTATTTT. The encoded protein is CASSRQGPPLDTQYF.

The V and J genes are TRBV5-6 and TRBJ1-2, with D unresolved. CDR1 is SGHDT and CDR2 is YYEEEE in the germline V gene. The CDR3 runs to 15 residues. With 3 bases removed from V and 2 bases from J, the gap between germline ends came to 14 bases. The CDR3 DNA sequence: TGTGCCAGCAGCTCCTGGGCCCGGGGAAACTATGGCTACACCTTC. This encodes CASSSWARGNYGYTF. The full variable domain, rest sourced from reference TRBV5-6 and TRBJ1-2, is DAGVTQSPTHLIKTRGQQVTLRCSPKSGHDTVSWYQQALGQGPQFIFQYYEEEERQRGNFPDRFSGHQFPNYSSELNVNALLLGDSALYLCASSSWARGNYGYTFGSGTRLTVV.

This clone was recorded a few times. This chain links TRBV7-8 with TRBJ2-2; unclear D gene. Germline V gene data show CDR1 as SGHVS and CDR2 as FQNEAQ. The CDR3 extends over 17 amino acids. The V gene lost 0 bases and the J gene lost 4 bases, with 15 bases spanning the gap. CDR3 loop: CASSLAPGRSPTGELFF. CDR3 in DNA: TGTGCCAGCAGCTTAGCACCGGGTCGGTCCCCCACCGGGGAGCTGTTTTTT. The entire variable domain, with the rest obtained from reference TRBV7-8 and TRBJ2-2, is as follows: GAGVSQSPRYKVAKRGQDVALRCDPISGHVSLFWYQQALGQGPEFLTYFQNEAQLDKSGLPSDRFFAERPEGSVSTLKIQRTQQEDSAVYLCASSLAPGRSPTGELFFGEGSRLTVL.

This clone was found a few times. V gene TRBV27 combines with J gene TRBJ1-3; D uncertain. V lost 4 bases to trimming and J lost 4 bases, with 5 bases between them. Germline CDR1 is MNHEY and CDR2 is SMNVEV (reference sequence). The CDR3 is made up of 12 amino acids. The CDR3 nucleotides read TGTGCCAGCAGTTCCCCAGGAAACACCATATATTTT. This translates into CASSSPGNTIYF.

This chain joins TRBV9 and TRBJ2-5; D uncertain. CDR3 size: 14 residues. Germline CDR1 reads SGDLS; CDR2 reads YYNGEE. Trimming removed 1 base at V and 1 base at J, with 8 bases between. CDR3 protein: CASSVNSLQETQYF. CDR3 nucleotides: TGTGCCAGCAGCGTAAATTCCCTCCAAGAGACCCAGTACTTC.

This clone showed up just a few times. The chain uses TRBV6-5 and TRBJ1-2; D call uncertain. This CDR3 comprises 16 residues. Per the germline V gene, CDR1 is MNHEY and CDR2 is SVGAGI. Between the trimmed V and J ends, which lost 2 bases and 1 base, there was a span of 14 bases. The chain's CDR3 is CASSYTAKRGNYGYTF. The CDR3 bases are TGTGCCAGCAGTTACACGGCCAAGCGGGGTAACTATGGCTACACCTTC.

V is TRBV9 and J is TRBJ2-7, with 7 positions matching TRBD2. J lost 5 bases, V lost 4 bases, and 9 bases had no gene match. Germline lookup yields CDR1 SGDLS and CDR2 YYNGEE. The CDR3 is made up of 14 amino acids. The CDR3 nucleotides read TGTGCCAGCAGCCCCTCCAGCGGGAACCACGAGCAGTACTTC. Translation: CASSPSSGNHEQYF. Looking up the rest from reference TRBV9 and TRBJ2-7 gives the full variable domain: DSGVTQTPKHLITATGQRVTLRCSPRSGDLSVYWYQQSLDQGLQFLIQYYNGEERAKGNILERFSAQQFPDLHSELNLSSLELGDSALYFCASSPSSGNHEQYFGPGTRLTVT.

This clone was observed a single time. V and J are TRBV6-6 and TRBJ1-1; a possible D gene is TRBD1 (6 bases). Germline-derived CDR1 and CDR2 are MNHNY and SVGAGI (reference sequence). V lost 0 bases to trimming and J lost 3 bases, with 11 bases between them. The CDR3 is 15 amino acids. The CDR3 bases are TGTGCCAGCAGTTACTCCGGGGGGCGTGACACTGAAGCTTTCTTT. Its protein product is CASSYSGGRDTEAFF.

The CDR3 is CSVSITANTEAFF. CDR3 nucleotide sequence: TGCAGCGTTTCGATTACAGCGAACACTGAAGCTTTCTTT. The V call is TRBV29-1, the J call TRBJ1-1; D is uncertain. The CDR3 runs 13 residues. Trimming cost V 5 bases and J 1 base, with 11 bases left between them. CDR1 is SQVTM and CDR2 is ANQGSEA in the germline V gene. Full variable domain (missing parts from reference TRBV29-1 and TRBJ1-1): SAVISQKPSRDICQRGTSLTIQCQVDSQVTMMFWYRQQPGQSLTLIATANQGSEATYESGFVIDKFPISRPNLTFSTLTVSNMSPEDSSIYLCSVSITANTEAFFGQGTRLTVV.

Here the CDR3 DNA reads TGCGCCAGCAGCTTGGCCGAGGTGGGTCGCGCCTACGAGCAGTACTTC. It codes for CASSLAEVGRAYEQYF. This chain connects TRBV5-1 to TRBJ2-7; D unresolved. V lost 0 bases, J lost 2 bases, and 15 bases lay in between. This CDR3 has 16 amino acids. Germline CDR1 SGHRS, CDR2 YFSETQ.

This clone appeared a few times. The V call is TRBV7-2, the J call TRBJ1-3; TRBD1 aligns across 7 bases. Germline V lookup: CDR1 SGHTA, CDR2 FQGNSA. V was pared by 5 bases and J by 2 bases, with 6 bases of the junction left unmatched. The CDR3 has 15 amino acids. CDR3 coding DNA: TGTGCCAGCAGCGATAGACAGGGAACTGGAAACACCATATATTTT. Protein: CASSDRQGTGNTIYF.

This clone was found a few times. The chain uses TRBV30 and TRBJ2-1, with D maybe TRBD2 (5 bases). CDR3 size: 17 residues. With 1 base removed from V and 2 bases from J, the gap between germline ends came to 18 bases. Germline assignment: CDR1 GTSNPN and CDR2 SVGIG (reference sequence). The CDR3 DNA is TGTGCCTGGAGTGCTCGTACGGGGTCCCTACCCTACAATGAGCAGTTCTTC. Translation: CAWSARTGSLPYNEQFF. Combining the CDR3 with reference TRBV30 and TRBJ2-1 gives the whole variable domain SQTIHQWPATLVQPVGSPLSLECTVEGTSNPNLYWYRQAAGRGLQLLFYSVGIGQISSEVPQNLSASRPQDRQFILSSKKLLLSDSGFYLCAWSARTGSLPYNEQFFGPGTRLTVL.

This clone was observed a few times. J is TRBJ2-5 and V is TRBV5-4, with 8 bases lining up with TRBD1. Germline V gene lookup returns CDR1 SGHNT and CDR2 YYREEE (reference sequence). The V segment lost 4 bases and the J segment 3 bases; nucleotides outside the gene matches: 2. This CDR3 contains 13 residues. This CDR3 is CASSQDREETQYF. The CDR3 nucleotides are TGTGCCAGCAGCCAGGACAGGGAAGAGACCCAGTACTTC.

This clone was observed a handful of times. The CDR3 reads CASSQELGRGGDEQFF. DNA of the CDR3: TGTGCCAGCAGCCAAGAGTTGGGGAGGGGTGGGGATGAGCAGTTCTTC. The chain links TRBV4-2 to TRBJ2-1, with 7 bases aligning to TRBD2. This CDR3 comprises 16 residues. Trimming took 0 bases from V and 8 from J; bases not matched to a gene: 10. The germline gives CDR1 LGHNA, CDR2 YNFKEQ.

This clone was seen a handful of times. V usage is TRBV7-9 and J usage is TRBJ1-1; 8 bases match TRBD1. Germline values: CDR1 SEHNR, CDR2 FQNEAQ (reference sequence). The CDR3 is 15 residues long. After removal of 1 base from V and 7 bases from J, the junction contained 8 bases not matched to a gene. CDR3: CASSLVGRGLDEAFF. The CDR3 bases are TGTGCCAGCAGCTTAGTAGGCAGGGGGCTCGATGAAGCTTTCTTT. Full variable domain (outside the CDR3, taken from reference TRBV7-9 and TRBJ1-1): DTGVSQNPRHKITKRGQNVTFRCDPISEHNRLYWYRQTLGQGPEFLTYFQNEAQLEKSRLLSDRFSAERPKGSFSTLEIQRTEQGDSAMYLCASSLVGRGLDEAFFGQGTRLTVV.

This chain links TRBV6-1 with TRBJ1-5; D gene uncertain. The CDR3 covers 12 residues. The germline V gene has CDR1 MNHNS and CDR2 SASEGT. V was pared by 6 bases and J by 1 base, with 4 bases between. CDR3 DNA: TGTGCCAGCAGGGAGAGCAATCAGCCCCAGCATTTT. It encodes CASRESNQPQHF.

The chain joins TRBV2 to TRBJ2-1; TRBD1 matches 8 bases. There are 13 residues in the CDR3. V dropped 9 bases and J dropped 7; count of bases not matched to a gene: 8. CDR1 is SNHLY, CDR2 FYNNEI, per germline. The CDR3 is CASSGGYGNEQFF. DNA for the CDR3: TGTGCCAGTTCAGGGGGCTACGGGAATGAGCAGTTCTTC.

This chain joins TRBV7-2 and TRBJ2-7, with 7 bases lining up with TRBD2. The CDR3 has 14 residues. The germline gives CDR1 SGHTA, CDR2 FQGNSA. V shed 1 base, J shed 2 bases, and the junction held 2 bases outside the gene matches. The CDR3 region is CASSLVGGAYEQYF. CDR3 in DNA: TGTGCCAGCAGCTTAGTGGGAGGGGCCTACGAGCAGTACTTC. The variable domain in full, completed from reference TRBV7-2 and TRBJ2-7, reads GAGVSQSPSNKVTEKGKDVELRCDPISGHTALYWYRQSLGQGLEFLIYFQGNSAPDKSGLPSDRFSAERTGGSVSTLTIQRTQQEDSAVYLCASSLVGGAYEQYFGPGTRLTVT.

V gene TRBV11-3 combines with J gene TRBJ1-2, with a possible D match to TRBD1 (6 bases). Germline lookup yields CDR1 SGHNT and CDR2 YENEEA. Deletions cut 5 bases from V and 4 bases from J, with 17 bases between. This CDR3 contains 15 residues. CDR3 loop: CASSGWGRGTYGYTF. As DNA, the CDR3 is TGTGCCAGCAGCGGATGGGGCAGGGGCACCTATGGCTACACCTTC.

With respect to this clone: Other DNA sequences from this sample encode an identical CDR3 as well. This chain's CDR3 is CASSLDGSSYNEQFF. DNA for the CDR3: TGTGCCAGCAGCTTAGACGGGTCGAGCTACAATGAGCAGTTCTTC. V usage is TRBV7-2 and J usage is TRBJ2-1, with D uncertain. V was pared by 1 base and J by 3 bases, with 10 bases between. The CDR3 has 15 residues. The germline V gene encodes CDR1 SGHTA and CDR2 FQGNSA. Filled out from reference TRBV7-2 and TRBJ2-1, the complete variable domain reads GAGVSQSPSNKVTEKGKDVELRCDPISGHTALYWYRQSLGQGLEFLIYFQGNSAPDKSGLPSDRFSAERTGGSVSTLTIQRTQQEDSAVYLCASSLDGSSYNEQFFGPGTRLTVL.

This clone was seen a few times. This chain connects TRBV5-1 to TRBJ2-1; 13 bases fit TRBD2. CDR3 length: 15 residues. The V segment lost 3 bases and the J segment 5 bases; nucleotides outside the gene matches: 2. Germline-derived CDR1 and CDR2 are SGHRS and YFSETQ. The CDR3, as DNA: TGCGCCAGCAGCTCTGGACTAGCGGGAGACAATGAGCAGTTCTTC. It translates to CASSSGLAGDNEQFF. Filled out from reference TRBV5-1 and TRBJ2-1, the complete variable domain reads KAGVTQTPRYLIKTRGQQVTLSCSPISGHRSVSWYQQTPGQGLQFLFEYFSETQRNKGNFPGRFSGRQFSNSRSEMNVSTLELGDSALYLCASSSGLAGDNEQFFGPGTRLTVL.

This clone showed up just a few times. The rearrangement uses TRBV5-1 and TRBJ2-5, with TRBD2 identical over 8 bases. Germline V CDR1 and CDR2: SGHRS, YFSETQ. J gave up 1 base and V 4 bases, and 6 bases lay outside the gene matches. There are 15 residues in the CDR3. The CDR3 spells CASSETGTSQETQYF. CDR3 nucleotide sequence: TGCGCCAGCAGCGAAACCGGGACTAGCCAAGAGACCCAGTACTTC. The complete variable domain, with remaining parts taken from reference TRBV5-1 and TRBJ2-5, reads KAGVTQTPRYLIKTRGQQVTLSCSPISGHRSVSWYQQTPGQGLQFLFEYFSETQRNKGNFPGRFSGRQFSNSRSEMNVSTLELGDSALYLCASSETGTSQETQYFGPGTRLLVL.

The CDR3 protein is CASSSGTANTEAFF. The DNA for the CDR3 is TGTGCCAGCAGCTCCGGGACAGCGAACACTGAAGCTTTCTTT. The chain couples TRBV7-8 to TRBJ1-1; 7 nucleotides align to TRBD1. This CDR3 is 14 amino acids long. With 4 bases clipped from V and 1 base from J, the junction kept 3 bases outside the gene matches. The germline gives CDR1 SGHVS, CDR2 FQNEAQ.